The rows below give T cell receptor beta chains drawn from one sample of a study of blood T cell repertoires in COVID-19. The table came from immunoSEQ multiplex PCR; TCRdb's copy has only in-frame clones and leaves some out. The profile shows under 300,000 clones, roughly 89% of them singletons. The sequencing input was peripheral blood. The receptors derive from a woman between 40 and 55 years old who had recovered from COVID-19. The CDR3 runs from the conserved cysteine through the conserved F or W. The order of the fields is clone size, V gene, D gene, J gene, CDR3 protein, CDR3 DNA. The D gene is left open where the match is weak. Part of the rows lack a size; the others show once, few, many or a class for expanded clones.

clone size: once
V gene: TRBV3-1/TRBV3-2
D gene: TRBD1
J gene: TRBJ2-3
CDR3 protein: CASSQGDRGPDTQYF
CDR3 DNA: TGTGCCAGCAGCCAAGGGGACAGGGGACCAGATACGCAGTATTTT

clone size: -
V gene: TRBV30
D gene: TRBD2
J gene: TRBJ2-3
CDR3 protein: CAWSVLAGGIDTQYF
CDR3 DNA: TGTGCCTGGAGTGTACTAGCGGGAGGGATAGATACGCAGTATTTT

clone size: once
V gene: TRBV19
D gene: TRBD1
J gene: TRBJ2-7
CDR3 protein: CASSFGQDSYEQYF
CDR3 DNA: TGTGCCAGTAGTTTCGGACAGGACTCCTACGAGCAGTACTTC

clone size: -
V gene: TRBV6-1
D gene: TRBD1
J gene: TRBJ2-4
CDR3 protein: CASSGQADGTGGRVKNIQYF
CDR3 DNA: TGTGCCAGCAGTGGACAAGCGGACGGGACAGGGGGCAGGGTCAAAAACATTCAGTACTTC

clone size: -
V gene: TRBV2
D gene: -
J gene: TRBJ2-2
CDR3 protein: CASIRDLALTGELFF
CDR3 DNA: TGTGCCAGCATCCGTGACTTGGCGTTGACCGGGGAGCTGTTTTTT

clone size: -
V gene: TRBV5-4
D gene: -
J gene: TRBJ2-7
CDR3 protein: CASSSMSGEQYF
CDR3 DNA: TGTGCCAGCAGCTCAATGTCGGGGGAGCAGTACTTC

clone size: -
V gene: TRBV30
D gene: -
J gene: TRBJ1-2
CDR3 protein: CAWSLGSAGGYTF
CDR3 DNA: TGTGCCTGGAGTCTGGGCAGCGCGGGTGGCTACACCTTC

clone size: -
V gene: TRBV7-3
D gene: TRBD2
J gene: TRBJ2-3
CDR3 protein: CASSFSGITDTQYF
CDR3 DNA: TGTGCCAGCAGCTTTAGCGGGATTACAGATACGCAGTATTTT

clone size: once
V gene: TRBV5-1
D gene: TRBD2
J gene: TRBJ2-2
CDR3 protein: CASSLGSGSRTGELFF
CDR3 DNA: TGCGCCAGCAGCTTAGGAAGCGGGAGTAGAACCGGGGAGCTGTTTTTT

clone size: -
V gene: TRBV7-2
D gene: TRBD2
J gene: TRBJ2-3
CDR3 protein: CASSPFSGTRTDTQYF
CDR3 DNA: TGTGCCAGCAGTCCCTTTAGCGGGACACGCACAGATACGCAGTATTTT

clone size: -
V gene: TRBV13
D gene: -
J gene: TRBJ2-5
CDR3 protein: CASSFVGAAVRTQYF
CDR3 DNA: TGTGCCAGCAGCTTTGTAGGGGCCGCCGTTCGGACCCAGTACTTC

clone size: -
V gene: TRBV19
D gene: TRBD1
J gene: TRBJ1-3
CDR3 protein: CASRRTGNGNTIYF
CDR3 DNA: TGTGCCAGTAGGAGGACAGGGAACGGAAACACCATATATTTT

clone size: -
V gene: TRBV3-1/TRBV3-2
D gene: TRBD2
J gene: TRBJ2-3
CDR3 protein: CASSQVEVAGPDGAQYF
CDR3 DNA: TGTGCCAGCAGCCAAGTCGAGGTAGCGGGGCCGGATGGGGCGCAGTATTTT

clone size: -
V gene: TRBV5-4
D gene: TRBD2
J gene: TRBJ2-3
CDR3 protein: CASSGGLAGLTDTQYF
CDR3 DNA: TGTGCCAGCAGCGGTGGACTAGCGGGCCTCACAGATACGCAGTATTTT

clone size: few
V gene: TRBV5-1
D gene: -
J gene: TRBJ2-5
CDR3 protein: CASSLDSAPEKTQYF
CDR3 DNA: TGCGCCAGCTCCCTCGACAGCGCCCCAGAGAAGACCCAGTACTTC

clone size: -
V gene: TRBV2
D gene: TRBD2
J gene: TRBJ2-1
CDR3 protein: CASAGLAGLYNEQFF
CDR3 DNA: TGTGCCAGCGCGGGACTAGCGGGTTTATACAATGAGCAGTTCTTC

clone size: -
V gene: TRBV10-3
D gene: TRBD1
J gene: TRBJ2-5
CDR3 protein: CAISDTGAEETQYF
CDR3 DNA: TGTGCCATCAGTGATACAGGGGCGGAGGAGACCCAGTACTTC

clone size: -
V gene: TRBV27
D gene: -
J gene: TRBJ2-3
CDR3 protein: CASSPQNTDTQYF
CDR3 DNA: TGTGCCAGCAGTCCCCAAAACACAGATACGCAGTATTTT

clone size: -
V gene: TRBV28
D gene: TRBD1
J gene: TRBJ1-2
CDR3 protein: CASSSGQGNYGYTF
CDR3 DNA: TGTGCCAGCAGTTCGGGACAGGGTAACTATGGCTACACCTTC

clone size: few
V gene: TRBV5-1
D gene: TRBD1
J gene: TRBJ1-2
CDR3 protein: CASSLDDRDYGYTF
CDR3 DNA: TGCGCCAGCAGCTTGGACGACAGGGACTATGGCTACACCTTC

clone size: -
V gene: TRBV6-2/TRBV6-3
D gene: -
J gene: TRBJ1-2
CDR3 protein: CASSYGGDRRYGYTF
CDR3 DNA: TGTGCCAGCAGTTACGGTGGCGACAGGAGATATGGCTACACCTTC

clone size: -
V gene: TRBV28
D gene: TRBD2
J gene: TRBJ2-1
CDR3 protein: CASSILGRGGGNEQFF
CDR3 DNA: TGTGCCAGCAGTATTTTAGGACGGGGGGGTGGCAATGAGCAGTTCTTC

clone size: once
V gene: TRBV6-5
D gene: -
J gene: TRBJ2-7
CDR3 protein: CASKVSEYEQYF
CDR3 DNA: TGTGCCAGCAAGGTCAGCGAATACGAGCAGTACTTC

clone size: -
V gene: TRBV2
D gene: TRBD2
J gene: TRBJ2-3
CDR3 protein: CATAPVAGGGTDTQYF
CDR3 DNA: TGTGCCACGGCCCCGGTAGCGGGAGGAGGTACAGATACGCAGTATTTT

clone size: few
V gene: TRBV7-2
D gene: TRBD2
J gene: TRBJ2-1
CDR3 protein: CASSLSTLAGGAHNEQFF
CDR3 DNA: TGTGCCAGCAGCTTAAGTACCCTAGCGGGGGGGGCCCACAATGAGCAGTTCTTC

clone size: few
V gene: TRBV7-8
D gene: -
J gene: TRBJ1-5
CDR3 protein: CASSLKRTTSNQPQHF
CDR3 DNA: TGTGCCAGCAGCTTAAAAAGGACAACTAGCAATCAGCCCCAGCATTTT

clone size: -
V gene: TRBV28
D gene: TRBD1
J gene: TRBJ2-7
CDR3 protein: CASSSGQSYEQYF
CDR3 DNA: TGTGCCAGCAGTTCGGGACAGTCCTACGAGCAGTACTTC

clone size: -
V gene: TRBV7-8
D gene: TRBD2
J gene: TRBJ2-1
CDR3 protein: CASSTPGLGPRNEQFF
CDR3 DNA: TGTGCCAGCAGCACCCCCGGACTAGGGCCACGCAATGAGCAGTTCTTC

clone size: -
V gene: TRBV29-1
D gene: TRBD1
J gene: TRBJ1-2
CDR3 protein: CSVEGVRQGKVGGYGYTF
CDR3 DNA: TGCAGCGTTGAAGGGGTCCGACAGGGGAAGGTGGGGGGGTATGGCTACACCTTC

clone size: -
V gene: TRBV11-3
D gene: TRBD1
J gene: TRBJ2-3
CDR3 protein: CASSPGQGVADTQYF
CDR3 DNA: TGTGCCAGCAGCCCGGGACAGGGGGTTGCAGATACGCAGTATTTT

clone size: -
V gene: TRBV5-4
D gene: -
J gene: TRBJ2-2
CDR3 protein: CASSSQGNTGELFF
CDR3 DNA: TGTGCCAGCAGCTCCCAGGGAAACACCGGGGAGCTGTTTTTT

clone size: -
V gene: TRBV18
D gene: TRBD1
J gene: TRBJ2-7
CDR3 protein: CASSPGTGDFVSYEQYF
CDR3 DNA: TGTGCCAGCTCACCCGGGACAGGGGACTTCGTCTCCTACGAGCAGTACTTC

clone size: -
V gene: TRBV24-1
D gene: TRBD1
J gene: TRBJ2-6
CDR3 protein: CATSEVDRASGANVLTF
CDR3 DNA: TGTGCCACCAGTGAAGTGGACAGGGCCTCTGGGGCCAACGTCCTGACTTTC

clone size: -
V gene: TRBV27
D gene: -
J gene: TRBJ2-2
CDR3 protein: CASTGYVSNTGELFF
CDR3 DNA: TGTGCCAGCACAGGGTACGTGTCGAACACCGGGGAGCTGTTTTTT

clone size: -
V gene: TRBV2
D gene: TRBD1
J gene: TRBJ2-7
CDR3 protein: CASSDADRGATEQYF
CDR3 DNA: TGTGCCAGCAGTGACGCCGACAGGGGGGCTACGGAGCAGTACTTC

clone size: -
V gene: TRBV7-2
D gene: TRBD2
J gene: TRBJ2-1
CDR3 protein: CASNLGGGNNEQFF
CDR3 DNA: TGTGCCAGCAACTTGGGGGGGGGAAACAATGAGCAGTTCTTC

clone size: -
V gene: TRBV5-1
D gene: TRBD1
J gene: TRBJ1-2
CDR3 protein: CASSLGTGSGYGYTF
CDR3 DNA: TGCGCCAGCAGCTTGGGGACAGGGTCTGGCTATGGCTACACCTTC

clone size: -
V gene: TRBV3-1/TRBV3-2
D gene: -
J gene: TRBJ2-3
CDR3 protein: CASSPYGGDDTDTQYF
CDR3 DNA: TGTGCCAGCAGCCCGTATGGCGGGGACGATACAGATACGCAGTATTTT

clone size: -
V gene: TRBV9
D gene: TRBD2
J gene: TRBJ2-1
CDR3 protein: CASSGLAGAFEQFF
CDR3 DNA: TGTGCCAGCAGCGGACTAGCGGGAGCTTTTGAGCAGTTCTTC

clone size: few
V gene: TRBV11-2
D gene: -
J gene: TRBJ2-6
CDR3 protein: CASSPDSSGANVLTF
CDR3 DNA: TGTGCCAGCAGCCCAGACAGCTCTGGGGCCAACGTCCTGACTTTC

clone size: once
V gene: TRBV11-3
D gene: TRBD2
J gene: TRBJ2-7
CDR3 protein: CASSYTSDAGMEQYF
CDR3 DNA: TGTGCCAGCAGTTACACTAGCGATGCCGGGATGGAGCAGTACTTC

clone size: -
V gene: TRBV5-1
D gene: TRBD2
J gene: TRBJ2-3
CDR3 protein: CASSLGLAGGPDTQYF
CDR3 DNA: TGCGCCAGCAGCTTGGGACTAGCGGGAGGGCCAGATACGCAGTATTTT

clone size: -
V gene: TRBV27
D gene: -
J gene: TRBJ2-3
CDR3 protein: CASSFYRVGTDTQYF
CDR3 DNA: TGTGCCAGCAGTTTCTACAGGGTCGGCACAGATACGCAGTATTTT

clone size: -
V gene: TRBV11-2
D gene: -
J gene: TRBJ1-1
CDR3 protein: CASSARTVNTEAFF
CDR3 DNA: TGTGCCAGCAGCGCTAGGACAGTTAACACTGAAGCTTTCTTT

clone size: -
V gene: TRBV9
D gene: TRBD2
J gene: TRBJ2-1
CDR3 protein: CASSVGAGAYNEQFF
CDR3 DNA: TGTGCCAGCAGCGTAGGGGCGGGAGCCTACAATGAGCAGTTCTTC

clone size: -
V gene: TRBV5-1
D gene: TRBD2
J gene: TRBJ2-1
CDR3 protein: CASSSGLAGTEQFF
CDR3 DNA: TGCGCCAGCAGCTCAGGACTAGCGGGAACTGAGCAGTTCTTC

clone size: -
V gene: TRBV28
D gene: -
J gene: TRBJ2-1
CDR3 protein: CASSLHPLADYNEQFF
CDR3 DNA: TGTGCCAGCAGTTTACACCCACTAGCAGACTACAATGAGCAGTTCTTC

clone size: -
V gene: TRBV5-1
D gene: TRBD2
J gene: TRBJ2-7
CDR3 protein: CASSLVGLETYEQYF
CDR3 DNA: TGCGCCAGCAGCTTGGTAGGACTAGAAACCTACGAGCAGTACTTC

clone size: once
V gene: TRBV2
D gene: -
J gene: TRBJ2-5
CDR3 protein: CASNRQVLETQYF
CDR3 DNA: TGTGCCAGCAACAGACAGGTGCTAGAGACCCAGTACTTC

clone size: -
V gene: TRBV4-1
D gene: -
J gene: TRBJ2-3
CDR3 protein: CASSQRAGDRTDTQYF
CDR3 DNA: TGCGCCAGCAGCCAAAGGGCAGGGGATAGAACAGATACGCAGTATTTT

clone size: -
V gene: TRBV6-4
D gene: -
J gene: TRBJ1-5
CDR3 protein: CASSDSMGLPQHF
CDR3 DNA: TGTGCCAGCAGTGACTCGATGGGGCTGCCCCAGCATTTT

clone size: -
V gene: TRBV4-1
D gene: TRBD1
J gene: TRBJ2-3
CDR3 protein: CASSQDRDRGIDTQYF
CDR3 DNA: TGCGCCAGCAGCCAAGATCGGGACAGGGGGATAGATACGCAGTATTTT

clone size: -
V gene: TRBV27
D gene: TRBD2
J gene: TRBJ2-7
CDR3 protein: CASSFGLAGPYEQYF
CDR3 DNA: TGTGCCAGCAGTTTTGGGTTAGCGGGCCCCTACGAGCAGTACTTC